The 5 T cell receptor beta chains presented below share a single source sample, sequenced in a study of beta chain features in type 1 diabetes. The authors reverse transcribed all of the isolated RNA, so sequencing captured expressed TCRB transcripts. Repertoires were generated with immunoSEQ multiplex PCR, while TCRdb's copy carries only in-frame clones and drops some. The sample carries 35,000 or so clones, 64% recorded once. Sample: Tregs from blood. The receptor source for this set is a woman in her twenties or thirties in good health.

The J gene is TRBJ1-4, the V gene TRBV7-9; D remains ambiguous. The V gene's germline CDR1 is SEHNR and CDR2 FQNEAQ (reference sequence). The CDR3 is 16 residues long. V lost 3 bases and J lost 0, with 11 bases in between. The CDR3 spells CASSLGSSATNEKLFF. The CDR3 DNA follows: TGTGCCAGCAGCTTGGGCAGCTCTGCAACTAATGAAAAACTGTTTTTT.

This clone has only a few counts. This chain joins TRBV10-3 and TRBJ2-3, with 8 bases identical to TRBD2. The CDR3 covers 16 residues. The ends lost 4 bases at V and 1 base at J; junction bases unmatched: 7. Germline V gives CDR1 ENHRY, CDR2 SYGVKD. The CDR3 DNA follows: TGTGCCATCAGTGCAAAGCTAGCGGGCGGCACAGATACGCAGTATTTT. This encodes CAISAKLAGGTDTQYF.

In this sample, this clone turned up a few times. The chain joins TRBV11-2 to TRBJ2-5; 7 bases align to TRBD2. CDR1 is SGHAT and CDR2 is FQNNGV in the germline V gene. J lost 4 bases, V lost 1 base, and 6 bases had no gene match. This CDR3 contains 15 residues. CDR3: CASSLVGGTSETQYF. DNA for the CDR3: TGTGCCAGCAGCTTAGTGGGGGGGACTTCAGAGACCCAGTACTTC.

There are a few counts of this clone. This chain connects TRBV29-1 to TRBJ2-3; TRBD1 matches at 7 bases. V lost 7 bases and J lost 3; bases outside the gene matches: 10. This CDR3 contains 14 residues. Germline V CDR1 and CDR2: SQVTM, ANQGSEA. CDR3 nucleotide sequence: TGCAGCGCTCAACCCCCGACAGGGACAGATACGCAGTATTTT. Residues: CSAQPPTGTDTQYF.

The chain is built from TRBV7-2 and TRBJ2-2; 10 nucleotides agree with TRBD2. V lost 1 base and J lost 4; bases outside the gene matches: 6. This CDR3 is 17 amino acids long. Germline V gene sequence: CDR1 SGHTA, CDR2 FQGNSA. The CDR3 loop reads CASSLGGPSGSTGELFF. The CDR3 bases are TGTGCCAGCAGCTTAGGAGGGCCTAGCGGGAGCACCGGGGAGCTGTTTTTT.